The rows below give T cell receptor beta chains drawn from one sample of a study of STAT5B mutations in CD4+ large granular lymphocyte leukemia. TCRdb's copy holds only in-frame clones and misses some; the assay was immunoSEQ multiplex PCR. The sample has about 23,000 clones, roughly three quarters seen once. Specimen: CD4+ T cells from blood buffy coats. The source is a human donor in good health. The CDR3 runs from the conserved cysteine through the conserved F or W. The D gene is left open where the match is weak. A row's size may be missing; if present it is once, few, many or a size class.

abundance	v_gene	d_gene	j_gene	CDR3nt	CDR3aa
few	TRBV29-1	.	TRBJ1-2	TGCAGCGTTGAAGTGGTCGGGGCCTATGGCTACACCTTC	CSVEVVGAYGYTF
.	TRBV7-9	.	TRBJ2-2	TGTGCCAGCAGCTTAATTTTCGCGGACACCGGGGAGCTGTTTTTT	CASSLIFADTGELFF
.	TRBV6-1	.	TRBJ1-4	TGTGCCAGCATCTCACCTGTAACTAATGAAAAACTGTTTTTT	CASISPVTNEKLFF
.	TRBV29-1	TRBD2	TRBJ2-1	TGCAGCGGCTGTACTAGCGGGAGGCAGGATGAGCAGTTCTTC	CSGCTSGRQDEQFF
.	TRBV10-3	.	TRBJ2-7	TGTGCCATCAGCGGCGGGGACTCCTACGAGCAGTACTTC	CAISGGDSYEQYF
once	TRBV27	TRBD2	TRBJ2-1	TGTGCCAGCAAGGGAGGACTAGGGGTTGTAAAGGACTACAATGAGCAGTTCTTC	CASKGGLGVVKDYNEQFF
.	TRBV29-1	.	TRBJ2-5	TGCAGCGTTGATGCCGACTCTAATGGGGAGACCCAGTACTTC	CSVDADSNGETQYF
.	TRBV7-9	.	TRBJ2-1	TGTGCCAGCAGCTTAGAACAGCTTACTGGTCGCCGCGGATACAATGAGCAGTTCTTC	CASSLEQLTGRRGYNEQFF
.	TRBV29-1	.	TRBJ1-1	TGCAGCGTGGGTCTCGGGGGCCCCGGCACTGAAGCTTTCTTT	CSVGLGGPGTEAFF
.	TRBV6-6	TRBD2	TRBJ2-7	TGTGCCAGCAGCCCCCCGTCGGCGCGGGGGAGGAGCGAGCAGTACTTC	CASSPPSARGRSEQYF
.	TRBV30	TRBD2	TRBJ2-7	TGTGCCTGGACTTCCACTGGTAGCGGGAATACCCCCTACGAGCAGTACTTC	CAWTSTGSGNTPYEQYF
.	TRBV5-5	TRBD1	TRBJ2-3	TGTGCCAGCAGCTTGGGGACAGGGGCCACAGATACGCAGTATTTT	CASSLGTGATDTQYF
.	TRBV5-1	TRBD2	TRBJ2-7	TGCGCCAGCAGCTTGGCGCCTAGCGGGATAACGTCCTACGAGCAGTACTTC	CASSLAPSGITSYEQYF
.	TRBV9	.	TRBJ2-3	TGTGCCAGCAGCGTAGTTGGAGGCACAGATACGCAGTATTTT	CASSVVGGTDTQYF
.	TRBV2	.	TRBJ2-5	TGTGCCAGCCGTTACTCGGGGTCCCAAGAGACCCAGTACTTC	CASRYSGSQETQYF
.	TRBV5-1	TRBD2	TRBJ2-7	TGCGCCAGCAGCGGTGGGACTAGCGGCTACTCCTACGAGCAGTACTTC	CASSGGTSGYSYEQYF
.	TRBV5-1	.	TRBJ2-5	TGCGCCAGCAGCTTGGGTGGGGTCCAAGAGACCCAGTACTTC	CASSLGGVQETQYF
few	TRBV2	.	TRBJ1-5	TGTGCCAGCAGTGAAGCGCTTGACCCTAATCAGCCCCAGCATTTT	CASSEALDPNQPQHF
.	TRBV20-1	.	TRBJ2-3	TGCAGTGCCCTAGAAACAGATACGCAGTATTTT	CSALETDTQYF
.	TRBV11-3	.	TRBJ2-1	TGTGCCAGCAGCCTCATGGCCGGGTACGACAATGAGCAGTTCTTC	CASSLMAGYDNEQFF
.	TRBV20-1	TRBD2	TRBJ2-1	TGCAGTGCCCCAGCGGGATTTGAGCAGTTCTTC	CSAPAGFEQFF
.	TRBV27	TRBD1	TRBJ2-7	TGTGCCAGCAGCCCCTGGGACAGCTACGAGCAGTACTTC	CASSPWDSYEQYF
.	TRBV6-5	.	TRBJ1-2	TGTGCCAGCAGTTACTCGACGGCGGATAACTATGGCTACACCTTC	CASSYSTADNYGYTF
.	TRBV2	.	TRBJ1-5	TGTGCCAGCAAAGACGCTTCTTATCAGGCCCAGCATTTT	CASKDASYQAQHF
.	TRBV7-3	TRBD1	TRBJ1-2	TGTGCCAGCAGCTCGGGACAGGGGGTCAACACCTTC	CASSSGQGVNTF
few	TRBV4-1	.	TRBJ1-5	TGCGCCAGCAGCCAAGATGGAGGATTGGGCAATCAGCCCCAGCATTTT	CASSQDGGLGNQPQHF
.	TRBV30	.	TRBJ1-1	TGTGCCTGGAGTGTAACAGGGAGTTCCCAAGCTTTCTTT	CAWSVTGSSQAFF
.	TRBV5-5	.	TRBJ2-7	TGTGCCAGCAGCCCCGGGAACCCTGCAGGCGAGCAGTACTTC	CASSPGNPAGEQYF